Following are 11 T cell receptor beta chains from one sample sequenced in a study of T cells in Graves' hyperthyroidism and ophthalmopathy. RNA transcripts were the template for amplifying TCR beta CDR3 regions. A first-round RT-PCR of the TCR CDR3 used the HTBI primer set. TCRdb processed the multiplex PCR reads anew with MiXCR; each CDR3 protein has one entry. The sample records hundreds of thousands of distinct CDR3 sequences, roughly 14% being singletons. Sequencing was performed on blood. All receptors come from a man aged 18 to 30 with Graves' ophthalmopathy.

V and J are TRBV9 and TRBJ2-2; D could derive from TRBD1 or TRBD2 (5 bases each). This CDR3 contains 15 residues. The ends were cut back, 5 bases at V and 4 bases at J, with 15 bases in the middle. The germline V gene has CDR1 SGDLS and CDR2 YYNGEE. The CDR3 here is CASRSGTELTGELFF. CDR3 nucleotides: TGTGCCAGCAGGTCCGGGACCGAGCTCACCGGGGAGCTGTTTTTT.

This clonotype was counted at least ten times. The chain links TRBV27 to TRBJ1-5; perhaps TRBD1 as D (5 bases). CDR1 and CDR2 from the germline V gene are MNHEY and SMNVEV (reference sequence). The CDR3 is 15 amino acids. V was trimmed by 8 bases and J by 6 bases, leaving 20 bases between them. DNA of the CDR3: TGTGCCAGCGCCCCCCAGATTGGGGGGGGTCAGCCCCAGCATTTT. Translating gives CASAPQIGGGQPQHF.

This clonotype was counted ten times or more. The chain is built from TRBV12-3 or TRBV12-4 and TRBJ2-1, with 7 nucleotides matching TRBD1. V dropped 5 bases and J dropped 2; count of bases not matched to a gene: 9. The CDR3 extends over 16 amino acids. The CDR3 reads CASSAPDRVAYNEQFF. CDR3 DNA sequence: TGTGCCAGCAGTGCTCCAGACAGGGTAGCCTACAATGAGCAGTTCTTC.

J is TRBJ1-4 and V is TRBV20-1, with TRBD1 identical over 9 bases. Germline lookup yields CDR1 DFQATT and CDR2 SNEGSKA (reference sequence). Germline trimming cut 1 base from V and 5 bases from J; bases unmatched to any gene: 5. The CDR3 has 15 amino acids. In DNA form, the CDR3 reads TGCAGTGCTAGAGTCCCCGGGACAGGGAATGAAAAACTGTTTTTT. It specifies CSARVPGTGNEKLFF.

The sample holds one count of this clonotype. The rearrangement uses TRBV7-8 and TRBJ2-1; tentative D call: TRBD1 (6 bases). The CDR3 consists of 12 residues. Germline CDR1 SGHVS, CDR2 FQNEAQ. V was clipped by 7 bases and J by 4 bases, with 8 bases between them. CDR3 sequence: CASITGYNEQFF. The CDR3 DNA is TGTGCCAGCATTACAGGGTACAATGAGCAGTTCTTC.

The V call is TRBV29-1, the J call TRBJ2-7; 11 bases agree with TRBD2. The CDR3 covers 13 residues. Unmatched junction bases numbered 2, after V lost 4 bases and J lost 3 bases. Germline V gene lookup returns CDR1 SQVTM and CDR2 ANQGSEA. The CDR3 nucleotides read TGCAGCGTTGCGGGACTAGCGGACTACGAGCAGTACTTC. As protein: CSVAGLADYEQYF.

This clonotype occurred many times. The chain combines TRBV19 with TRBJ1-1, with unresolved D. V lost 1 base to trimming and J lost 0 bases, with 12 bases between them. Germline V CDR1 and CDR2: LNHDA, SQIVND (reference sequence). This CDR3 comprises 16 residues. For the CDR3, the DNA is TGTGCCAGTAGTATAGTAACAGCGGGCCTGAACACTGAAGCTTTCTTT. This sequence encodes CASSIVTAGLNTEAFF.

About this clonotype: This is likely a read error, given that the CDR3 carries no conserved phenylalanine or tryptophan at its end. V and J are TRBV29-1 and TRBJ2-7; TRBD1 or TRBD2 may be the D gene (7 bases each). V lost 4 bases and J lost 5, with 21 bases in between. The CDR3 runs to 15 residues. In germline, CDR1 is SQVTM, CDR2 ANQGSEA. In nucleotides, the CDR3 is TGCAGCGTTGGGGGGGGAGACAGGGTGTATAACGAGCAGTACCTC. Translating it yields CSVGGGDRVYNEQYL.

The J gene is TRBJ1-5, the V gene TRBV24-1; tentative D call: TRBD1 (5 bases). The germline V gene encodes CDR1 KGHDR and CDR2 SFDVKD. The CDR3 extends over 17 amino acids. The V and J ends lost 3 bases and 0 bases respectively, with 14 bases between them. Here the CDR3 reads CATSDPQDTYSNQPQHF. In DNA, the CDR3 is TGTGCCACCAGTGATCCCCAGGACACATATAGCAATCAGCCCCAGCATTTT.

This clonotype was found many times. The chain couples TRBV11-2 to TRBJ1-4; D call uncertain. The germline V gene has CDR1 SGHAT and CDR2 FQNNGV. The CDR3 spans 12 residues. Deletions cut 2 bases from V and 7 bases from J, with 5 bases between. CDR3 residues: CASSLSFEKLFF. In DNA, the CDR3 is TGTGCCAGCAGCTTATCTTTTGAAAAACTGTTTTTT.

This clonotype was counted many times. The chain links TRBV10-3 to TRBJ1-1; D is uncertain. Deletions cut 0 bases from V and 5 bases from J, with 4 bases between. The CDR3 extends over 12 amino acids. CDR1 is ENHRY and CDR2 is SYGVKD in the germline V gene. The CDR3 region is CAISESITEAFF. The CDR3 DNA reads TGTGCCATCAGTGAGTCTATTACTGAAGCTTTCTTT.